This record concerns one T cell receptor beta chain sequence. Its specificity is not known. Per the germline V gene, CDR1 is GTSNPN and CDR2 is SVGIG (reference sequence). Between the trimmed V and J ends, which lost 0 bases and 4 bases, there was a span of 7 bases. This CDR3 spans 13 amino acids. This sample stems from a study of cytotoxic CD8 clonotypes in ibrutinib-treated CLL. General observations from the study: The clonality went up when patients responded to ibrutinib and dropped back toward baseline at progression.

Using immunoSEQ multiplex PCR, the repertoire was profiled, and TCRdb retains in-frame clones only, with some absent. The repertoire holds approximately 300,000 clones, just under 80% seen once, with roughly 6.3% in the top ten. This clonotype originated in a human donor with chronic lymphocytic leukemia. The rearrangement uses TRBV30 and TRBJ1-5; the D is unclear. Sequencing used PBMCs, obtained before ibrutinib treatment. The CDR3 reads CAWSVLVNQPQHF. CDR3 bases: TGTGCCTGGAGTGTTTTGGTGAATCAGCCCCAGCATTTT.